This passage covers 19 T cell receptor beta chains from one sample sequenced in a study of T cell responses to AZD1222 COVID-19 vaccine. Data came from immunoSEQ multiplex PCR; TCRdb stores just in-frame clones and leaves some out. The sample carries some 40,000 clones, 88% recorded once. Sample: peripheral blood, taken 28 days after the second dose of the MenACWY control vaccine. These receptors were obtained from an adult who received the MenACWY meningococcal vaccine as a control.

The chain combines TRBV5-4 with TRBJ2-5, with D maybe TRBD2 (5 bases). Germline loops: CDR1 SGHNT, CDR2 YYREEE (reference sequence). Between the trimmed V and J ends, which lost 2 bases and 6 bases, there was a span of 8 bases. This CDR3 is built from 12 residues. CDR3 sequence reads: CASSFPSQTQYF. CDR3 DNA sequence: TGTGCCAGCAGCTTTCCTAGCCAGACCCAGTACTTC. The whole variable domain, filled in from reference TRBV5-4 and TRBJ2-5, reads ETGVTQSPTHLIKTRGQQVTLRCSSQSGHNTVSWYQQALGQGPQFIFQYYREEENGRGNFPPRFSGLQFPNYSSELNVNALELDDSALYLCASSFPSQTQYFGPGTRLLVL.

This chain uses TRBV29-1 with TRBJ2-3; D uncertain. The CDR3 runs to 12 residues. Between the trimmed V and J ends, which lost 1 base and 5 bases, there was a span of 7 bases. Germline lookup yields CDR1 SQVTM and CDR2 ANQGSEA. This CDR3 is CSVEGKQDTQYF. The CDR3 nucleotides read TGCAGCGTTGAAGGTAAACAAGATACGCAGTATTTT.

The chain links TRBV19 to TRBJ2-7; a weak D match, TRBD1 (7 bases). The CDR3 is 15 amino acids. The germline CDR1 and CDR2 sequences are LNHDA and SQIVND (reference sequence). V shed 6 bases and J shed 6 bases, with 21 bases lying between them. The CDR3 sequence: CASSDNRGLRLEQYF. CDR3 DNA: TGTGCCAGTAGCGACAACAGGGGACTCCGCCTCGAGCAGTACTTC.

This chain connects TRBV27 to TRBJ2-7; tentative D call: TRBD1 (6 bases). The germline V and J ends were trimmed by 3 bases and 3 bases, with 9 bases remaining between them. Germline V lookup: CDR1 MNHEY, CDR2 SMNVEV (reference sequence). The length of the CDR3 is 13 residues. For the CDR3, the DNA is TGTGCCAGCAGTTTTCACAGGGACTACGAGCAGTACTTC. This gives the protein CASSFHRDYEQYF.

CDR3 residues: CASNVAGAPREQYF. The CDR3 DNA sequence: TGTGCCAGCAACGTAGCGGGAGCCCCGCGCGAGCAGTACTTC. The V and J genes are TRBV28 and TRBJ2-7; 9 bases fit TRBD2. The trim removed 7 bases at V and 6 bases at J, leaving 10 bases unmatched. The V gene's germline CDR1 is MDHEN and CDR2 SYDVKM. The CDR3 covers 14 residues.

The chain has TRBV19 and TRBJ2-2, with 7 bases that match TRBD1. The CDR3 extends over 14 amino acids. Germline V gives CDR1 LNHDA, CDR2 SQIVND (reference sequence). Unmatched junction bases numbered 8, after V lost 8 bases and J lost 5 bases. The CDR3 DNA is TGTGCCAGTGCCCGGGGACAGCCGACCGGGGAGCTGTTTTTT. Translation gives CASARGQPTGELFF.

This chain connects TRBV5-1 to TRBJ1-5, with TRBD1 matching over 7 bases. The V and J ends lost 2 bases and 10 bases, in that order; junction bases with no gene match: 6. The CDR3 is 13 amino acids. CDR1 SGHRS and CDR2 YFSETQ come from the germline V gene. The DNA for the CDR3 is TGCGCCAGCAGCTTTGACAGGGACGGCCCCCAGCATTTT. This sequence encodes CASSFDRDGPQHF.

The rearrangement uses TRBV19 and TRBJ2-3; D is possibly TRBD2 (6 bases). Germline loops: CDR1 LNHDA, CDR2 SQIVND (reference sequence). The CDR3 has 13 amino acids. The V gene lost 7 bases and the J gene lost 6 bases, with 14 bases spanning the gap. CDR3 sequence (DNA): TGTGCCAGTACCACGGACCGGGGGGATACGCAGTATTTT. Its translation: CASTTDRGDTQYF.

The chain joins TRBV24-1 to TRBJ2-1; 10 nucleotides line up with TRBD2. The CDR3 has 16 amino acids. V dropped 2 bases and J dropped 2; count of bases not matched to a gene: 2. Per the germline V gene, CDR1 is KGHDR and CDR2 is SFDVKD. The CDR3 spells CATSDSTSGAYNEQFF. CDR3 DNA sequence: TGTGCCACCAGTGATTCCACTAGCGGGGCCTACAATGAGCAGTTCTTC.

In DNA, the CDR3 is TGTGCCAGCAGTTCCAGAACAAGCGGCCAAGAGACCCAGTACTTC. Translation gives CASSSRTSGQETQYF. The J gene is TRBJ2-5, the V gene TRBV27; D is possibly TRBD2 (5 bases). V dropped 4 bases and J dropped 1 base, with 13 bases sitting between them. The CDR3 is 15 residues long. Germline V gene data show CDR1 as MNHEY and CDR2 as SMNVEV (reference sequence).

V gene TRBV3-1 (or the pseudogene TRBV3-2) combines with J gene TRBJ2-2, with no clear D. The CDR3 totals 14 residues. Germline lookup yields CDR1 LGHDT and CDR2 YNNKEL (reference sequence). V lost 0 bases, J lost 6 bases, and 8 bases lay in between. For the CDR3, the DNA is TGTGCCAGCAGCCAAGATATGGCGGCCGGGGAGCTGTTTTTT. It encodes CASSQDMAAGELFF.

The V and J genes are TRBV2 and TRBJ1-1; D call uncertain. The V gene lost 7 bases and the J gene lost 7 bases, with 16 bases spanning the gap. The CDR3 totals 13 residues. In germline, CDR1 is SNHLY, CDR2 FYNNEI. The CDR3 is CASTERELDEAFF. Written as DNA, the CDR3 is TGTGCCAGCACCGAAAGGGAGTTAGATGAAGCTTTCTTT.

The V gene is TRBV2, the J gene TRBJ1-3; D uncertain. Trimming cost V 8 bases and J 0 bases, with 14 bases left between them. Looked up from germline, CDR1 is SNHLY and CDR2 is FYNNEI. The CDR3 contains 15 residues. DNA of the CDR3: TGTGCCAGCCGCCCCTCCGGGCGCTCTGGAAACACCATATATTTT. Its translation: CASRPSGRSGNTIYF.

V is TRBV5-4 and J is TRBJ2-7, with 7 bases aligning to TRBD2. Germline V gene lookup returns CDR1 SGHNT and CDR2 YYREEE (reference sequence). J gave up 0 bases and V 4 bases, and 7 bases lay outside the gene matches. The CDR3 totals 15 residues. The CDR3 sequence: CASSLGLESSYEQYF. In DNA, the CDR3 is TGTGCCAGCAGCCTAGGACTAGAAAGCTCCTACGAGCAGTACTTC.

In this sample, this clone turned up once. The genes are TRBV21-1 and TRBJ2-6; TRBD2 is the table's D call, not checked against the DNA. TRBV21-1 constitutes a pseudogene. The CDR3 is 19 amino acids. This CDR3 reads CASSKGVNQSRSGANVLTF. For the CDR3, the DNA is TGTGCCAGCAGCAAAGGTGTGAACCAGTCGAGGTCTGGGGCCAACGTCCTGACTTTC.

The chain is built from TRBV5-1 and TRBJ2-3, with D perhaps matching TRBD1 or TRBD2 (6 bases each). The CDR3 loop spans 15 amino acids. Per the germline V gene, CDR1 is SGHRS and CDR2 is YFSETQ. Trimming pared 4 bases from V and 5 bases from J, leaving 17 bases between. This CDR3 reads CASSAAEGDIDTQYF. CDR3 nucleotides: TGCGCCAGCAGCGCCGCGGAGGGGGATATAGATACGCAGTATTTT.

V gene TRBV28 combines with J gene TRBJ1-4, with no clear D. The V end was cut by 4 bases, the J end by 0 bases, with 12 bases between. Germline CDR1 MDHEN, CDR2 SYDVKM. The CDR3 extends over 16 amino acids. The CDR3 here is CASSSFPVATNEKLFF. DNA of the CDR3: TGTGCCAGCAGTTCTTTCCCCGTTGCAACTAATGAAAAACTGTTTTTT.

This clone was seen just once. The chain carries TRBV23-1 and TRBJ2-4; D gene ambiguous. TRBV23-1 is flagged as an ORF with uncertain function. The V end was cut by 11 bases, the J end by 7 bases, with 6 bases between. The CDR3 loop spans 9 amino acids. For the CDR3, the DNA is TGCGCCCAATGGAACATTCAGTACTTC. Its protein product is CAQWNIQYF.

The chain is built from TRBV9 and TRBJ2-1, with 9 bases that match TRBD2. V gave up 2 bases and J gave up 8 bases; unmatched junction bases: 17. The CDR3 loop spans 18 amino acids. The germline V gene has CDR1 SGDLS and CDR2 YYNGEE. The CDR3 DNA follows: TGTGCCAGCAGCGTGCGCCCCAGCGGGAGGACTCACGGGGATGAGCAGTTCTTC. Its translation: CASSVRPSGRTHGDEQFF. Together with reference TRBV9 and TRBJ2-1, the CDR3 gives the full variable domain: DSGVTQTPKHLITATGQRVTLRCSPRSGDLSVYWYQQSLDQGLQFLIQYYNGEERAKGNILERFSAQQFPDLHSELNLSSLELGDSALYFCASSVRPSGRTHGDEQFFGPGTRLTVL.